This T cell receptor (beta chain) was captured in a study of blood T cell repertoires in COVID-19. At the level of the study: Some COVID-19 samples were acute and others convalescent; all came from the United States, Italy and Spain.

Germline V lookup: CDR1 MNHEY, CDR2 SVGEGT. V gave up 6 bases and J gave up 0 bases, with 12 bases separating them. This CDR3 has 16 residues. Source study methods: Scientists estimated how many nucleated cells there were by amplifying reference gene primers. Clones were read by immunoSEQ multiplex PCR, and TCRdb kept only the in-frame ones, dropping some. V and J calls and clone size are copied from that table; D and trimming were computed from the DNA. This sample has 250,000 to 350,000 clones, with approximately 92% found just once. In terms of age and location, participants ranged from roughly 18 to 95 years and lived in approximately 26 US areas.

The chain recombines TRBV6-2 or TRBV6-3 with TRBJ1-6; D gene uncertain. Source material: PBMCs or T cells enriched from blood (not recorded which). This TCR came from a woman younger than 45 who had recovered from COVID-19. CDR3 sequence reads: CASSSARSSYNSPLHF. DNA of the CDR3: TGTGCCAGCAGCTCTGCGCGGAGCTCCTATAATTCACCCCTCCACTTT.